This passage covers 9 T cell receptor beta chains from one sample sequenced in a study of T cell changes during pregnancy in multiple sclerosis. Data came from immunoSEQ multiplex PCR; TCRdb stores just in-frame clones and leaves some out. The sample holds over 50,000 clones, approximately 86% seen once. The sequences come from CD4+ T cells from peripheral blood mononuclear cells, collected in the third trimester of pregnancy. The source of these receptors is a female donor with multiple sclerosis, enrolled in a pregnancy study.

The rearrangement links TRBV6-5 to TRBJ2-7; 8 bases line up with TRBD1. CDR3 length: 15 residues. V gave up 0 bases and J gave up 5 bases; unmatched junction bases: 6. Germline V gives CDR1 MNHEY, CDR2 SVGAGI. CDR3 bases: TGTGCCAGCAGTTACTCCAGGACAGGGAACCACGAGCAGTACTTC. Translating it yields CASSYSRTGNHEQYF.

The chain recombines TRBV19 with TRBJ2-1, with a tentative D call TRBD2 (6 bases). The CDR3 contains 14 residues. Trimming removed 5 bases from V and 7 bases from J, with 15 bases in between. Per the germline V gene, CDR1 is LNHDA and CDR2 is SQIVND (reference sequence). As DNA, the CDR3 is TGTGCCAGTAGTGTGGGACTGACTCAAAATGAGCAGTTCTTC. It yields the protein CASSVGLTQNEQFF.

The chain links TRBV9 to TRBJ1-2; tentatively, D is TRBD1 (5 bases). CDR3 length: 14 amino acids. Trimming left V 5 bases short and J 3 bases short, with 14 bases between. Germline assignment: CDR1 SGDLS and CDR2 YYNGEE. The CDR3 spells CASSAGKIDYGYTF. The CDR3 bases are TGTGCCAGCAGTGCAGGGAAGATTGACTATGGCTACACCTTC.

The CDR3 sequence: CASSSSRQGSADTQYF. For the CDR3, the DNA is TGTGCCAGCAGTTCATCAAGACAGGGGTCGGCAGATACGCAGTATTTT. The V call is TRBV25-1, the J call TRBJ2-3; TRBD1 aligns across 8 bases. The junction had 11 bases not matched to a gene; V was cut back by 5 bases and J by 4 bases. CDR3 length: 16 residues. Germline-derived CDR1 and CDR2 are MGHDK and SYGVNS. Using reference TRBV25-1 and TRBJ2-3 for the parts outside the CDR3, the full variable domain is EADIYQTPRYLVIGTGKKITLECSQTMGHDKMYWYQQDPGMELHLIHYSYGVNSTEKGDLSSESTVSRIRTEHFPLTLESARPSHTSQYLCASSSSRQGSADTQYFGPGTRLTVL.

The chain employs TRBV5-4 and TRBJ2-2; 9 nucleotides agree with TRBD1. This CDR3 is 15 amino acids long. Per the germline V gene, CDR1 is SGHNT and CDR2 is YYREEE (reference sequence). J was trimmed by 4 bases and V by 2 bases; bases with no gene match: 3. CDR3 DNA sequence: TGTGCCAGCAGCTTCGGACAGGGGAGCACCGGGGAGCTGTTTTTT. Its protein is CASSFGQGSTGELFF.

In DNA form, the CDR3 reads TGTGCCAGCAGCTTATTCAGGGCAGGGGGGCGAGAGACCCAGTACTTC. Translating it yields CASSLFRAGGRETQYF. The chain is built from TRBV7-9 and TRBJ2-5; a weak D match, TRBD1 (7 bases). Germline V lookup: CDR1 SEHNR, CDR2 FQNEAQ (reference sequence). V lost 2 bases and J 4 bases, leaving 17 bases between the germline ends. The CDR3 consists of 16 residues.

The chain combines TRBV6-1 with TRBJ1-2; D gene unclear. The V end was cut by 1 base, the J end by 1 base, with 7 bases between. Germline CDR1 and CDR2: MNHNS and SASEGT. The CDR3 totals 14 residues. The CDR3 DNA reads as TGTGCCAGCAGTGAAGATCCAGATAACTATGGCTACACCTTC. This sequence encodes CASSEDPDNYGYTF.

This clone was counted once. CDR3 sequence reads: CASSLMVLSTDTQYF. The CDR3 region has the DNA TGTGCCAGCAGCTTAATGGTACTCTCCACAGATACGCAGTATTTT. This chain connects TRBV7-3 to TRBJ2-3; no reliable D call. Germline assignment: CDR1 SGHTA and CDR2 FQGTGA. Between the trimmed V and J ends, which lost 1 base and 2 bases, there was a span of 10 bases. CDR3 length: 15 residues.

The CDR3, as DNA: TGTGCCAGCAGCCGAACTCAAGAGACCCAGTACTTC. Protein product: CASSRTQETQYF. J is TRBJ2-5 and V is TRBV11-2, with D hard to call. The CDR3 consists of 12 residues. The V end lost 5 bases, the J end lost 2 bases, and 6 bases lay between the germline ends. The V gene's germline CDR1 is SGHAT and CDR2 FQNNGV. The variable domain in full, with the rest retrieved from reference TRBV11-2 and TRBJ2-5, is EAGVAQSPRYKIIEKRQSVAFWCNPISGHATLYWYQQILGQGPKLLIQFQNNGVVDDSQLPKDRFSAERLKGVDSTLKIQPAKLEDSAVYLCASSRTQETQYFGPGTRLLVL.